This T cell receptor (beta chain) derives from a study of blood T cell repertoires in COVID-19. In the study overall: There were acute and convalescent COVID-19 samples, and they came from the United States, Italy and Spain. Nucleic acid was either cDNA or gDNA, and it came from T cells, B-cell-depleted T cells, or PBMCs.

The germline gives CDR1 GTSNPN, CDR2 SVGIG (reference sequence). The CDR3 is made up of 13 amino acids. Trimming at V came to 5 bases and at J to 7 bases, leaving 1 base not matched to a gene. In the original workflow: Estimated nucleated cell counts came from reference gene primer amplification. Some clones are missing from TCRdb's copy, which holds only in-frame ones; the method was immunoSEQ multiplex PCR. The DNA was the basis for D and trimming; V, J and clone size are from that table. The sample consists of about 80,000 clones, approximately 85% of them appearing once. During active infection, Seattle patients enrolled and were then monitored through disease.

The sample comprised peripheral blood. The gene calls are TRBV30 and TRBJ1-6, with 11 bases aligning to TRBD1. This TCR was recovered from a man aged 50 or older with COVID-19, enrolled during active disease. CDR3 residues: CAWGDRGNSPLHF. CDR3 coding DNA: TGTGCCTGGGGGGACAGGGGGAATTCACCCCTCCACTTT.